One and the same sample provided the 24 T cell receptor beta chains below, sequenced in a study of OX40 agonist ivuxolimab in advanced cancers. Method: immunoSEQ multiplex PCR; TCRdb's copy keeps in-frame clones and lacks some. This table has some 130,000 clones, approximately 90% appearing once. The sequences come from CD4+ or CD8+ T cells sorted from blood, collected in a trial of the OX40 agonist ivuxolimab. Every receptor here comes from an adult with an advanced solid tumor such as melanoma, head and neck, liver or kidney cancer.

The chain has TRBV28 and TRBJ1-1, with 10 bases aligning to TRBD1. Germline V gene sequence: CDR1 MDHEN, CDR2 SYDVKM. V trimming: 7 bases; J trimming: 6 bases; junction bases outside the gene matches: 8. This CDR3 contains 14 residues. The CDR3 nucleotides are TGTGCCAGCATCGCCCGGGACAGGGGTGCTGAAGCTTTCTTT. It codes for CASIARDRGAEAFF.

On this clone itself: The sample contains more than one DNA sequence encoding this CDR3. The chain employs TRBV7-2 and TRBJ2-7, with 7 positions matching TRBD2. Trimming at V came to 2 bases and at J to 1 base, leaving 2 bases not matched to a gene. This CDR3 has 14 amino acids. Germline V lookup: CDR1 SGHTA, CDR2 FQGNSA. This CDR3 reads CASSLNGGSYEQYF. The CDR3 DNA reads as TGTGCCAGCAGCTTAAACGGGGGGTCCTACGAGCAGTACTTC.

J is TRBJ1-4 and V is TRBV19; D gene uncertain. Between the trimmed V and J ends, which lost 6 bases and 0 bases, there was a span of 14 bases. The CDR3 has 16 residues. Per germline, CDR1 LNHDA and CDR2 SQIVND (reference sequence). CDR3 DNA sequence: TGTGCCAGTAGCCTGATGGGCGCCGCAACTAATGAAAAACTGTTTTTT. This translates into CASSLMGAATNEKLFF.

This clone turned up a few times. This chain joins TRBV10-3 and TRBJ1-1, with D unresolved. V lost 3 bases and J 10 bases, leaving 18 bases between the germline ends. CDR3 length equals 14 residues. The V gene's germline CDR1 is ENHRY and CDR2 SYGVKD. The DNA of the CDR3 is TGTGCCATCAGTGAAGAAGTTAGAGCTTACATAGCTTTCTTT. Its protein product is CAISEEVRAYIAFF.

The V and J genes are TRBV30 and TRBJ1-5; 8 nucleotides match TRBD1. This CDR3 region has 13 residues. Germline V gene data show CDR1 as GTSNPN and CDR2 as SVGIG (reference sequence). The ends lost 5 bases at V and 6 bases at J; junction bases unmatched: 6. The CDR3 DNA reads TGTGCCTGGGCGACAGGGGCAGGTCAGCCCCAGCATTTT. Residues: CAWATGAGQPQHF.

This chain joins TRBV7-6 and TRBJ2-3; 8 bases are a match to TRBD2. Germline-derived CDR1 and CDR2 are SGHVS and FNYEAQ. With 5 bases clipped from V and 6 bases from J, the junction kept 13 bases outside the gene matches. The CDR3 is 16 residues long. In nucleotides, the CDR3 is TGTGCCAGCAGCCCTCAAACTAGCGGAGAAGGGGATACGCAGTATTTT. Residues: CASSPQTSGEGDTQYF.

J is TRBJ2-1 and V is TRBV19; 8 bases are shared with TRBD2. Trimming cost V 5 bases and J 3 bases; bases outside gene matches: 3. Germline CDR1 reads LNHDA; CDR2 reads SQIVND (reference sequence). The CDR3 is made up of 14 amino acids. CDR3 sequence: CASSLAGGYNEQFF. CDR3 bases: TGTGCCAGTAGTCTCGCGGGAGGCTACAATGAGCAGTTCTTC.

The gene calls are TRBV7-3 and TRBJ2-3; 9 positions agree with TRBD1. V was clipped by 2 bases and J by 5 bases; unmatched bases: 5. The CDR3 runs 15 residues. In germline, CDR1 is SGHTA, CDR2 FQGTGA. CDR3 bases: TGTGCCAGCAGCTTACCGGGACAGGGAGTAGATACGCAGTATTTT. Its translation: CASSLPGQGVDTQYF.

This chain joins TRBV27 and TRBJ2-1, with TRBD2 matching 9 bases. The CDR3 is 13 residues long. Germline V lookup: CDR1 MNHEY, CDR2 SMNVEV (reference sequence). V lost 5 bases, J lost 6 bases, and 2 bases stayed unmatched. The CDR3 nucleotides read TGTGCCAGCAGTAAAGCGGGAGGCAATGAGCAGTTCTTC. It specifies CASSKAGGNEQFF.

This sequence joins TRBV9 and TRBJ1-2; TRBD1 matches at 7 bases. This CDR3 spans 14 amino acids. CDR1 is SGDLS, CDR2 YYNGEE, per germline. V lost 4 bases and J lost 4; bases outside the gene matches: 7. CDR3 sequence (DNA): TGTGCCAGCAGCATCAACGACAGGGCCTATGGCTACACCTTC. This sequence encodes CASSINDRAYGYTF.

V is TRBV9 and J is TRBJ2-7, with 9 bases aligning to TRBD1. Germline assignment: CDR1 SGDLS and CDR2 YYNGEE. Trimming at V came to 0 bases and at J to 3 bases, leaving 1 base not matched to a gene. The CDR3 spans 14 residues. The CDR3 DNA reads as TGTGCCAGCAGCGTAGAGGGACAGGGCTACGAGCAGTACTTC. As protein: CASSVEGQGYEQYF.

This chain joins TRBV6-1 and TRBJ1-1; unclear D gene. Between the trimmed V and J ends, which lost 6 bases and 1 base, there was a span of 12 bases. CDR1 and CDR2 (germline): MNHNS, SASEGT. The CDR3 is 14 residues long. CDR3 DNA sequence: TGTGCCAGCAGCGATCAAGCGTGGAACACTGAAGCTTTCTTT. This codes for CASSDQAWNTEAFF.

The chain carries TRBV7-2 and TRBJ1-5; 7 bases are a match to TRBD1. The CDR3 has 14 amino acids. V was clipped by 3 bases and J by 5 bases; unmatched bases: 4. Germline loops: CDR1 SGHTA, CDR2 FQGNSA. CDR3 in amino acids: CASSFRTGDQPQHF. CDR3 DNA: TGTGCCAGCAGCTTCCGGACAGGAGATCAGCCCCAGCATTTT.

V is TRBV27 and J is TRBJ1-1; D unresolved. There are 14 residues in the CDR3. Trimming shortened V by 0 bases and J by 2 bases, and 7 bases separated the two germline ends. Germline V gene sequence: CDR1 MNHEY, CDR2 SMNVEV (reference sequence). CDR3 amino acids: CASSLSGYNTEAFF. The CDR3 coding sequence is TGTGCCAGCAGTTTATCAGGGTATAACACTGAAGCTTTCTTT.

This clone has just a few counts. V usage is TRBV20-1 and J usage is TRBJ1-2; D unresolved. Germline assignment: CDR1 DFQATT and CDR2 SNEGSKA (reference sequence). This CDR3 has 11 residues. V lost 1 base to trimming and J lost 3 bases, with 3 bases between them. Written as DNA, the CDR3 is TGCAGTGCTAGAGCAGACTATGGCTACACCTTC. Encoded protein: CSARADYGYTF.

The J gene is TRBJ2-2, the V gene TRBV6-5, with TRBD1 matching over 8 bases. The CDR3 totals 14 residues. V shed 6 bases, J shed 1 base, and the junction held 1 base outside the gene matches. Germline V gene lookup returns CDR1 MNHEY and CDR2 SVGAGI. The CDR3 sequence: CASRGTGNTGELFF. For the CDR3, the DNA is TGTGCCAGCAGGGGGACAGGGAACACCGGGGAGCTGTTTTTT.

The chain is built from TRBV10-1 and TRBJ2-5; the D gene could be TRBD1 or TRBD2 (5 bases each). The CDR3 has 14 residues. V was shortened by 4 bases and J by 4 bases, with 13 bases between the two germline ends. Germline assignment: CDR1 WNHNN and CDR2 SYGVQD (reference sequence). The CDR3 bases are TGCGCCAGCAGTGTGGCAGGGAGCGGAGAGACCCAGTACTTC. Its translation is CASSVAGSGETQYF.

J is TRBJ1-1 and V is TRBV29-1; 8 positions agree with TRBD1. The germline CDR1 and CDR2 sequences are SQVTM and ANQGSEA. The V and J ends lost 5 bases and 1 base, in that order; junction bases with no gene match: 12. The CDR3 spans 16 residues. CDR3 bases: TGCAGCGTTTATGACAGGGGATCGTCAGGGAACACTGAAGCTTTCTTT. This gives the protein CSVYDRGSSGNTEAFF.

The chain recombines TRBV5-1 with TRBJ2-1; D is unresolved. Trimming left V 4 bases short and J 2 bases short, with 16 bases between. The CDR3 sequence is 16 residues long. Germline values: CDR1 SGHRS, CDR2 YFSETQ. The CDR3 bases are TGCGCCAGCAGCGAGATCGTTGGAGTGACCTACAATGAGCAGTTCTTC. It codes for CASSEIVGVTYNEQFF.

CDR3 sequence reads: CASRTGTGSSGYTF. CDR3 DNA: TGTGCCAGCAGGACCGGGACAGGCTCCTCTGGCTACACCTTC. This rearrangement joins TRBV6-5 to TRBJ1-2, with TRBD1 identical over 8 bases. Trimming removed 6 bases from V and 7 bases from J; junction bases left unmatched: 10. The CDR3 extends over 14 amino acids. Germline lookup yields CDR1 MNHEY and CDR2 SVGAGI.

The J gene is TRBJ2-7, the V gene TRBV7-9; 7 bases fit TRBD1. Germline CDR1 reads SEHNR; CDR2 reads FQNEAQ (reference sequence). CDR3 length equals 13 residues. With V trimmed by 0 bases and J by 5 bases, 1 base remained unmatched. Here the CDR3 DNA reads TGTGCCAGCAGCTTAGCGACAGGGCACGAGCAGTACTTC. This encodes CASSLATGHEQYF.

V gene TRBV18 combines with J gene TRBJ1-1; perhaps TRBD1 as D (5 bases). The germline gives CDR1 KGHSH, CDR2 LQKENI. V shed 5 bases and J shed 2 bases, with 15 bases lying between them. The length of the CDR3 is 15 residues. CDR3: CASSATQGGNTEAFF. The CDR3 DNA reads TGTGCCAGCTCAGCCACCCAGGGCGGCAACACTGAAGCTTTCTTT. Supplemented by reference TRBV18 and TRBJ1-1, the full variable domain reads NAGVMQNPRHLVRRRGQEARLRCSPMKGHSHVYWYRQLPEEGLKFMVYLQKENIIDESGMPKERFSAEFPKEGPSILRIQQVVRGDSAAYFCASSATQGGNTEAFFGQGTRLTVV.

V gene TRBV5-1 combines with J gene TRBJ2-7; TRBD2 matches 8 bases. V lost 3 bases, J lost 2 bases, and 7 bases stayed unmatched. Germline V gene sequence: CDR1 SGHRS, CDR2 YFSETQ. CDR3 size: 15 residues. This CDR3 is CASSWGGSGTYEQYF. In DNA form, the CDR3 reads TGCGCCAGCAGCTGGGGTGGTAGCGGGACCTACGAGCAGTACTTC. Looking up the rest from reference TRBV5-1 and TRBJ2-7 gives the full variable domain: KAGVTQTPRYLIKTRGQQVTLSCSPISGHRSVSWYQQTPGQGLQFLFEYFSETQRNKGNFPGRFSGRQFSNSRSEMNVSTLELGDSALYLCASSWGGSGTYEQYFGPGTRLTVT.

This clone has more than one count but fewer than ten. J is TRBJ2-3 and V is TRBV18; D not certain. CDR1 and CDR2 (germline): KGHSH, LQKENI. V lost 3 bases to trimming and J lost 0 bases, with 1 base between them. This CDR3 region has 12 residues. This CDR3 reads CASSPSTDTQYF. CDR3 in DNA: TGTGCCAGCTCACCCAGCACAGATACGCAGTATTTT.